The present entry profiles one TCR beta chain with its context. What it binds is unknown. This sample was taken from a study of shared clonotypes between healthy human individuals. About the study: Three CD4 naive, three CD4 memory, two CD8 naive and one CD8 memory plate were used per donor.

TCRdb's copy holds only in-frame clones and misses some; the assay was immunoSEQ multiplex PCR. The profile covers 2.3 million or so clones, with approximately 95% appearing a single time and 0.35% to 0.5% taken by the ten largest. The length of the CDR3 is 15 residues. The trim removed 5 bases at V and 0 bases at J, leaving 4 bases unmatched. In germline, CDR1 is SGHVS, CDR2 FQNEAQ. Notes on the study in general: Richness estimates generally favored naive over memory subsets.

This sequence joins TRBV7-8 and TRBJ1-5; 7 bases map to TRBD1. The source material was naive CD4+ T cells from PBMCs. The subset is: CD45RA+ positively selected. The receptor comes from a man aged 18 to 30 in good health. Some clones in this sample may be carry-over from other donors' samples. The CDR3, as DNA: TGTGCCAGCAGCAGAGGACAGGTTAGCAATCAGCCCCAGCATTTT. Amino acids: CASSRGQVSNQPQHF.